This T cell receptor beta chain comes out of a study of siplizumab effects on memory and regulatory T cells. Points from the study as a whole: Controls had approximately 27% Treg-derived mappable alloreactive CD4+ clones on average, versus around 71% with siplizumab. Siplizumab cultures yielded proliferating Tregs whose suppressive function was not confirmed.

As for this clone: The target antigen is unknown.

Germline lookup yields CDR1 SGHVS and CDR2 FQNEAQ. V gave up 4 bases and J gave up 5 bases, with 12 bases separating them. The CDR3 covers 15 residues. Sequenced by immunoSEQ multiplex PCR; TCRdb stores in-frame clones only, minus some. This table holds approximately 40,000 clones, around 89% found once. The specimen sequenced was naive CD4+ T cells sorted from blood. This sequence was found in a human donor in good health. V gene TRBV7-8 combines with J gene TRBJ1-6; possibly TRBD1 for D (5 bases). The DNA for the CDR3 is TGTGCCAGCAGCTCCGCCGGGACCAATAATTCACCCCTCCACTTT. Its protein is CASSSAGTNNSPLHF.